This T cell receptor beta chain was found in a study of vaccination and CD4 T cells after COVID-19. Cultured CD4+ T-cell DNA underwent Oncomine TCR Beta short-read sequencing. TCRdb re-derived calls from the PCR reads in MiXCR, one entry per CDR3 protein. The table includes around 8,000 distinct CDR3 sequences, roughly 52% detected once. The table lists this clonotype with a few counts. Its cognate antigen is unknown. Treatment: approximately 9-day PBMC culture with coronavirus spike peptide pools or control peptides (ViraFEST assay). During the years 2011-2018, before the COVID-19 pandemic, the unexposed donor's CD4+ T cells were collected. This clonotype originated in a human donor in good health. The sample was CD4+ T cells from blood, cultured in vitro.

The DNA of the CDR3 is TGTGCCAGCTGGGGACTAGCGGCTGCTTATACGCAGTATTTT. Translation gives CASWGLAAAYTQYF. This rearrangement joins TRBV27 to TRBJ2-3, with 11 bases identical to TRBD2. CDR3 length equals 14 residues. Germline CDR1 MNHEY, CDR2 SMNVEV (reference sequence). V lost 8 bases and J lost 7; bases outside the gene matches: 8.